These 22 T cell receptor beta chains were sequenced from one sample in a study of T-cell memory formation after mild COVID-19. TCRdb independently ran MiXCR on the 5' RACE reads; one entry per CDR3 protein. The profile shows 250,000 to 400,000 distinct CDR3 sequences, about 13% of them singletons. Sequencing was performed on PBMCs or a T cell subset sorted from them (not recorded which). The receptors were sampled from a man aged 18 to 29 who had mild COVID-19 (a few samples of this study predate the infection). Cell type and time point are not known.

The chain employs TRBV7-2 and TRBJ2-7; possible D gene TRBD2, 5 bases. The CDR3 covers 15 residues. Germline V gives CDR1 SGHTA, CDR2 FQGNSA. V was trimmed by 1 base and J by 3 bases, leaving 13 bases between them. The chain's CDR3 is CASSLDGGGFYEQYF. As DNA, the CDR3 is TGTGCCAGCAGCTTAGATGGCGGCGGGTTCTACGAGCAGTACTTC.

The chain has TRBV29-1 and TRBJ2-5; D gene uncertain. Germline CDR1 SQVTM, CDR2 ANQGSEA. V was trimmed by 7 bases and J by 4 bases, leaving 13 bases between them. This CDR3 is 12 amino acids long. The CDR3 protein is CSAFPPGETQYF. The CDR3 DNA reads TGCAGCGCCTTCCCCCCGGGAGAGACCCAGTACTTC.

The CDR3 loop reads CASSVQGGMETQYF. The CDR3 coding sequence is TGTGCCAGCAGCGTTCAGGGCGGGATGGAGACCCAGTACTTC. The genes are TRBV7-2 and TRBJ2-5; possible D gene TRBD2, 6 bases. The germline gives CDR1 SGHTA, CDR2 FQGNSA. This CDR3 has 14 amino acids. The ends were cut back, 5 bases at V and 5 bases at J, with 15 bases in the middle.

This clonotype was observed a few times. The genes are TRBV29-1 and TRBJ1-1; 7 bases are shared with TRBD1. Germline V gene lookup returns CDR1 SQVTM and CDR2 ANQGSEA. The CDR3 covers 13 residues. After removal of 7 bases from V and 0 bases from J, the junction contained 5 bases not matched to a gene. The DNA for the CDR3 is TGCAGCGCCGGAGGGGGCATGAACACTGAAGCTTTCTTT. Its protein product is CSAGGGMNTEAFF.

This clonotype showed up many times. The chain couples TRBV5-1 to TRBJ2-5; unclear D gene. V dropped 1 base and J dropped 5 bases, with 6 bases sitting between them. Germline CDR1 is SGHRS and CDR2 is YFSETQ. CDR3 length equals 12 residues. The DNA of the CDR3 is TGCGCCAGCAGCTTGTCACCGGAGACCCAGTACTTC. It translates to CASSLSPETQYF.

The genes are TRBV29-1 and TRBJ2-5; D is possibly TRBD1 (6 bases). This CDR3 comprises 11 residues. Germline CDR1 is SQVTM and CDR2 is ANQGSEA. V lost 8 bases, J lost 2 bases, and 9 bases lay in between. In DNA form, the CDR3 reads TGCAGCTCGGGGACACAAGAGACCCAGTACTTC. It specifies CSSGTQETQYF.

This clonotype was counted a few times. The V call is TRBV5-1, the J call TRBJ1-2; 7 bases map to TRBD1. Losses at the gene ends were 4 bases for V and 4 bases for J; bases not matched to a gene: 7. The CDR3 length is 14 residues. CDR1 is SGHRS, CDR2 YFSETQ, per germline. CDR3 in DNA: TGCGCCAGCAGCCTGCCGGGACAGTTCTATGGCTACACCTTC. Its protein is CASSLPGQFYGYTF. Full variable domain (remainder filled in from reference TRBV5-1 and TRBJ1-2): KAGVTQTPRYLIKTRGQQVTLSCSPISGHRSVSWYQQTPGQGLQFLFEYFSETQRNKGNFPGRFSGRQFSNSRSEMNVSTLELGDSALYLCASSLPGQFYGYTFGSGTRLTVV.

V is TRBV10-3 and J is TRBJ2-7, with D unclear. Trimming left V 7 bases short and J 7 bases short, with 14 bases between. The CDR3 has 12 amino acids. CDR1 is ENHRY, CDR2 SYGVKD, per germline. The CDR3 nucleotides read TGTGCCATCATTGACCCGTATGGAGAGCAGTACTTC. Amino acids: CAIIDPYGEQYF.

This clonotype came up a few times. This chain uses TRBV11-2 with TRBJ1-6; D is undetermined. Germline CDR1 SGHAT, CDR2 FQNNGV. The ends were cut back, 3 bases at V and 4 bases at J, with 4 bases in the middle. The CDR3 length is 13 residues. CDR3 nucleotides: TGTGCCAGCAGCTTTTCTTATAATTCACCCCTCCACTTT. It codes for CASSFSYNSPLHF.

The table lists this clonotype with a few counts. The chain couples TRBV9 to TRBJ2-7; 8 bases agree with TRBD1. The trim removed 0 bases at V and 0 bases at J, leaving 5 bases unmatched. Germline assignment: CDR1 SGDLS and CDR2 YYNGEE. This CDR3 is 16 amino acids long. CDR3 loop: CASSVGSGGPSYEQYF. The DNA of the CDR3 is TGTGCCAGCAGCGTAGGGTCAGGGGGCCCCTCCTACGAGCAGTACTTC.

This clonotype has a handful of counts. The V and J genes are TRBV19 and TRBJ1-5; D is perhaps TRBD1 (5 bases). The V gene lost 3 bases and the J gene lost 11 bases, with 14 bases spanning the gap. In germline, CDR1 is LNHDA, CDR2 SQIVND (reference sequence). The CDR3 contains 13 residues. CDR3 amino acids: CASSIMVGGAQHF. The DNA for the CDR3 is TGTGCCAGTAGTATTATGGTCGGGGGAGCCCAGCATTTT.

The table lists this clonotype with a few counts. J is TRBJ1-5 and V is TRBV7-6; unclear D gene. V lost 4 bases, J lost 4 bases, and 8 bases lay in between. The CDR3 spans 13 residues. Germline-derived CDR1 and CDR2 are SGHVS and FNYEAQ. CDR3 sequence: CASSSQENQPQHF. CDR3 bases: TGTGCCAGCAGCTCACAAGAAAATCAGCCCCAGCATTTT. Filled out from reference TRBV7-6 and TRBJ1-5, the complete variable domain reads GAGVSQSPRYKVTKRGQDVALRCDPISGHVSLYWYRQALGQGPEFLTYFNYEAQQDKSGLPNDRFSAERPEGSISTLTIQRTEQRDSAMYRCASSSQENQPQHFGDGTRLSIL.

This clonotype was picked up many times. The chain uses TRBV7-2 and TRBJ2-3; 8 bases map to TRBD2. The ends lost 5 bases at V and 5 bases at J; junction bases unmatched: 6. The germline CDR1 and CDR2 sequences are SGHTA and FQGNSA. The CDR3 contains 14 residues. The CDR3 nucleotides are TGTGCCAGCAGCCCGACTAGCGAGGGAGATACGCAGTATTTT. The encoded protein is CASSPTSEGDTQYF.

The CDR3 DNA is TGTGCCAGCAGCCCGACAGGGCAATACCAGCCCCAGCATTTT. Protein sequence: CASSPTGQYQPQHF. This chain uses TRBV7-2 with TRBJ1-5, with 7 nucleotides matching TRBD1. The CDR3 totals 14 residues. The germline V gene encodes CDR1 SGHTA and CDR2 FQGNSA. The trim removed 5 bases at V and 7 bases at J, leaving 8 bases unmatched.

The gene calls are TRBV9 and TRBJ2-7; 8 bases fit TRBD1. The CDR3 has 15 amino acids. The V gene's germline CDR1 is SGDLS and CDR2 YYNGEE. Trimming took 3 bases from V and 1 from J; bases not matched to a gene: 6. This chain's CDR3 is CASSGGTGYSYEQYF. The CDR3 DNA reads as TGTGCCAGCAGCGGGGGGACAGGTTATTCCTACGAGCAGTACTTC.

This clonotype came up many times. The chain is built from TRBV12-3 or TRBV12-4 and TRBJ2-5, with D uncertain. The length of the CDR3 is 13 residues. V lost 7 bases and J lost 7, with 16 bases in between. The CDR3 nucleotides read TGTGCCAGCATCCCCCCGGGCTCTGGGACCCAGTACTTC. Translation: CASIPPGSGTQYF.

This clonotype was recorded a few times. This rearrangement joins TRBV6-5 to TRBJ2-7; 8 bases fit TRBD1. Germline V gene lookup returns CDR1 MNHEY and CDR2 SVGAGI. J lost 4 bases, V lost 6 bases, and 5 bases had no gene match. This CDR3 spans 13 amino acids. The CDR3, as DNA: TGTGCCAGCAGAAGGGACAGGAGATACGAGCAGTACTTC. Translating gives CASRRDRRYEQYF.

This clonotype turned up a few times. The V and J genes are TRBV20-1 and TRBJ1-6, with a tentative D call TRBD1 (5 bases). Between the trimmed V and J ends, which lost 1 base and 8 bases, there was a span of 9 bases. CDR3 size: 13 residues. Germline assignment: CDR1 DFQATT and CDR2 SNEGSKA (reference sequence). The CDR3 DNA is TGCAGTGCTAGAGGGACAAAGGATTCACCCCTCCACTTT. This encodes CSARGTKDSPLHF.

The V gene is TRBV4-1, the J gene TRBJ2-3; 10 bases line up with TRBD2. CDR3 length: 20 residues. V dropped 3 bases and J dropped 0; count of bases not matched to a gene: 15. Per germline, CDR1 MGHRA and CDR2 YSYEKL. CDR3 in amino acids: CASSQDSTSGAFSSTDTQYF. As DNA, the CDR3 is TGCGCCAGCAGCCAGGACTCTACTAGCGGGGCATTCTCTAGCACAGATACGCAGTATTTT.

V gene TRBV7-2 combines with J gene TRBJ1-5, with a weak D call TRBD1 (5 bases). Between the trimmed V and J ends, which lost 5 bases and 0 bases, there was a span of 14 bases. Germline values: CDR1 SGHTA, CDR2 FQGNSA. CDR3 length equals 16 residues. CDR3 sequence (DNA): TGTGCCAGCAGCCCCCTCTCGGGGCATAGCAATCAGCCCCAGCATTTT. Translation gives CASSPLSGHSNQPQHF.

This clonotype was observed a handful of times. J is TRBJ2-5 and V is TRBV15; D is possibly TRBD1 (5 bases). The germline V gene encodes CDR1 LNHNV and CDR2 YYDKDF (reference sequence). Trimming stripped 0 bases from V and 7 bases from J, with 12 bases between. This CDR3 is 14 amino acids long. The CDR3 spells CATSRDGAVRTQYF. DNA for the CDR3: TGTGCCACCAGCAGAGATGGGGCCGTTCGGACCCAGTACTTC.

This CDR3 is CASSWPGRSNQPQHF. As DNA, the CDR3 is TGTGCCAGCAGTTGGCCGGGACGTAGCAATCAGCCCCAGCATTTT. The V and J genes are TRBV6-6 and TRBJ1-5; TRBD1 is a possible D gene (5 bases). The CDR3 contains 15 residues. Germline CDR1 is MNHNY and CDR2 is SVGAGI (reference sequence). The germline V and J ends were trimmed by 4 bases and 0 bases, with 10 bases remaining between them.